One T cell receptor (beta chain) is described in this entry. Germline CDR1 reads SGHNT; CDR2 reads YENEEA. The trim removed 5 bases at V and 11 bases at J, leaving 9 bases unmatched. The CDR3 has 13 amino acids. This sample is part of a study of blood T cell repertoires in COVID-19. About the research overall: Collection of acute and convalescent COVID-19 samples took place in the United States, Italy and Spain.

Those enrolled, adults aged roughly 18 to 95 years, came from about two dozen US areas. Each participant's cohort was designated according to participant-reported clinical history. Original handling: Amplification with reference gene primers provided the estimates of nucleated cell counts. The data were produced by immunoSEQ multiplex PCR, yet TCRdb's version contains in-frame clones alone and is incomplete. That table supplies the V and J calls and clone size; D and trimming were determined from the DNA. This sample has about 260,000 clones, with approximately 90% found just once. The sequence was obtained from a woman younger than 45 with acute COVID-19. The V and J genes are TRBV11-3 and TRBJ2-3; TRBD2 agrees at 8 bases. The sequenced material came from PBMCs or T cells enriched from blood (not recorded which). The CDR3 nucleotides read TGTGCCAGCAGCCCCGCAGCGGGAGCGGAGCAGTATTTT. Its translation is CASSPAAGAEQYF.